The rows below give T cell receptor beta chains drawn from one sample of a study of regulatory T cells in long-lasting Graves disease. Each CDR3 protein gets one entry after TCRdb re-called the multiplex PCR reads with MiXCR. This sample has 550,000 to 600,000 distinct CDR3 sequences, with around 15% found just once. This sample was shared with a second study, whose subject was T cells in Graves' hyperthyroidism and ophthalmopathy.

This material consisted of peripheral blood mononuclear cells (PBMCs), taken at new diagnosis, from a patient treated with antithyroid drugs. Receptors originate from a man aged 18 to 35 with Graves disease. Both conserved end residues are part of each CDR3.

v_gene: TRBV6-5
j_gene: TRBJ1-1
CDR3aa: CASSYSRQGNSEAFF

v_gene: TRBV20-1
j_gene: TRBJ2-7
CDR3aa: CRASPGHGFYEQYF

v_gene: TRBV20-1
j_gene: TRBJ2-7
CDR3aa: CSARDGGGDQRAYEQYF

v_gene: TRBV15
j_gene: TRBJ1-2
CDR3aa: CATSSRGDYGYTF

v_gene: TRBV30
j_gene: TRBJ2-3
CDR3aa: CAWGSRTDTQYF

v_gene: TRBV20-1
j_gene: TRBJ2-5
CDR3aa: CSARVEGGETQYF

v_gene: TRBV18
j_gene: TRBJ2-7
CDR3aa: CASSPTGGSRGEQYF

v_gene: TRBV20-1
j_gene: TRBJ2-1
CDR3aa: CSASVVSVLAYNEQFF

v_gene: TRBV29-1
j_gene: TRBJ1-5
CDR3aa: CSVAGGRNQPQHF

v_gene: TRBV5-1
j_gene: TRBJ2-5
CDR3aa: CASSPGREETQYF

v_gene: TRBV27
j_gene: TRBJ2-7
CDR3aa: CASMDGPYEQYF

v_gene: TRBV5-1
j_gene: TRBJ2-1
CDR3aa: CASRLAGSAGNEQFF

v_gene: TRBV20-1
j_gene: TRBJ2-7
CDR3aa: CSARSAGGGNYEQYF

v_gene: TRBV6-1
j_gene: TRBJ1-2
CDR3aa: CASSEAYPGANYGYTF

v_gene: TRBV2
j_gene: TRBJ1-1
CDR3aa: CASSEETGAEAFF

v_gene: TRBV29-1
j_gene: TRBJ1-1
CDR3aa: CSVEPRTGLTEAFF

v_gene: TRBV3-1
j_gene: TRBJ2-2
CDR3aa: CASGLHGGTGELFF

v_gene: TRBV6-1
j_gene: TRBJ2-1
CDR3aa: CASSLGPIYNEQFF

v_gene: TRBV7-9
j_gene: TRBJ2-3
CDR3aa: CASSLRDYNTDTQYF

v_gene: TRBV2
j_gene: TRBJ2-7
CDR3aa: CACRGTSGSYEQYF